The 26 T cell receptor beta chains below were found in one sample sequenced in a study of shared clonotypes between healthy human individuals. Clones were sequenced by immunoSEQ multiplex PCR, and TCRdb holds only the in-frame ones, with some missing. The sample consists of about 980,000 clones, over 60% of them appearing once. Sequenced: memory CD4+ T cells sorted from blood. Subset in this sample: CD45RA-negative fraction. The receptors derive from a man younger than 30 in good health.

The rearrangement links TRBV18 to TRBJ1-1, with D unclear. CDR1 and CDR2 from the germline V gene are KGHSH and LQKENI. Trimming shortened V by 0 bases and J by 3 bases, and 11 bases separated the two germline ends. The length of the CDR3 is 15 residues. The CDR3 sequence: CASSPPAGVDTEAFF. The DNA for the CDR3 is TGTGCCAGCTCACCACCTGCAGGCGTAGACACTGAAGCTTTCTTT.

The chain combines TRBV10-2 with TRBJ1-3; 8 bases agree with TRBD1. The ends lost 8 bases at V and 0 bases at J; junction bases unmatched: 9. Germline V gene data show CDR1 as WSHSY and CDR2 as SAAADI. The CDR3 has 16 amino acids. This chain's CDR3 is CASAKQTGGSGNTIYF. CDR3 nucleotide sequence: TGCGCCAGCGCGAAACAAACAGGGGGCTCTGGAAACACCATATATTTT.

This clone has just a few counts. This chain links TRBV4-1 with TRBJ2-7; D is possibly TRBD1 (5 bases). V was clipped by 1 base and J by 5 bases, with 12 bases between them. CDR1 and CDR2 from the germline V gene are MGHRA and YSYEKL. The CDR3 sequence is 14 residues long. CDR3 protein: CASSQVNQGDEQYF. The CDR3 DNA reads as TGCGCCAGCAGCCAAGTAAATCAGGGCGACGAGCAGTACTTC.

The chain combines TRBV9 with TRBJ2-7; the match to TRBD1 covers 8 bases. Germline CDR1 reads SGDLS; CDR2 reads YYNGEE. The CDR3 is 17 residues long. The V segment lost 0 bases and the J segment 5 bases; nucleotides outside the gene matches: 13. CDR3 DNA sequence: TGTGCCAGCAGCGTAGGAGGCATGGCAGGGGGCCGGAACGAGCAGTACTTC. Protein: CASSVGGMAGGRNEQYF.

This chain joins TRBV5-6 and TRBJ2-4, with a tentative D call TRBD2 (5 bases). The germline gives CDR1 SGHDT, CDR2 YYEEEE. The V and J ends lost 4 bases and 1 base respectively, with 15 bases between them. The CDR3 is made up of 16 amino acids. This chain's CDR3 is CASSLTYEGAKNIQYF. Written as DNA, the CDR3 is TGTGCCAGCAGCCTAACATACGAGGGTGCCAAAAACATTCAGTACTTC.

Only a few counts were recorded for this clone. The V and J genes are TRBV6-1 and TRBJ1-1, with D perhaps matching TRBD1 (5 bases). Germline V gene sequence: CDR1 MNHNS, CDR2 SASEGT. V was pared by 3 bases and J by 5 bases, with 10 bases between. The CDR3 is 13 amino acids. The DNA of the CDR3 is TGTGCCAGCAGTGACACATGGGGGACTGAAGCTTTCTTT. Translated, it gives CASSDTWGTEAFF.

The V call is TRBV27, the J call TRBJ1-6; tentative D call: TRBD1 (5 bases). V gave up 4 bases and J gave up 7 bases, with 11 bases separating them. CDR1 is MNHEY, CDR2 SMNVEV, per germline (reference sequence). The CDR3 covers 14 residues. In DNA, the CDR3 is TGTGCCAGCAGTTGGGGCCCGGGGAATTCACCCCTCCACTTT. As protein: CASSWGPGNSPLHF.

The chain joins TRBV30 to TRBJ2-5; possible D gene TRBD1, 6 bases. With the DNA end fitting TRBJ2-7 better, the J assignment may be wrong. Germline loops: CDR1 GTSNPN, CDR2 SVGIG (reference sequence). CDR3 length: 14 amino acids. In nucleotides, the CDR3 is TGTGCCTGGAGTATCCGGACAGACTTCTACGAGCAGTACTTC. Translation gives CAWSIRTDFYEQYF.

This chain connects TRBV5-1 to TRBJ2-7; 7 bases line up with TRBD2. With 6 bases clipped from V and 2 bases from J, the junction kept 11 bases outside the gene matches. This CDR3 contains 15 residues. Germline CDR1 reads SGHRS; CDR2 reads YFSETQ. CDR3 amino acids: CASTLLGGTTYEQYF. DNA of the CDR3: TGCGCCAGCACTCTTTTGGGGGGGACTACCTACGAGCAGTACTTC.

In this sample, this clone turned up a few times. As DNA, the CDR3 is TGTGCCAGCAGCTTGGCCGACAGAACGAACACTGAAGCTTTCTTT. Residues: CASSLADRTNTEAFF. The chain links TRBV5-6 to TRBJ1-1; weak D call: TRBD1 (5 bases). The germline V and J ends were trimmed by 0 bases and 1 base, with 10 bases remaining between them. Germline V gene lookup returns CDR1 SGHDT and CDR2 YYEEEE. The CDR3 is made up of 15 amino acids.

This chain joins TRBV7-2 and TRBJ1-1, with a tentative D call TRBD1 (5 bases). The CDR3 has 12 amino acids. Per germline, CDR1 SGHTA and CDR2 FQGNSA. The germline V and J ends were trimmed by 1 base and 10 bases, with 10 bases remaining between them. The CDR3 bases are TGTGCCAGCAGCTTAGGCAGGGCGGGAGCTTTCTTT. Translation: CASSLGRAGAFF.

This sequence joins TRBV19 and TRBJ1-6; TRBD1 agrees at 7 bases. V trimming: 4 bases; J trimming: 3 bases; junction bases outside the gene matches: 6. The CDR3 length is 16 residues. The germline CDR1 and CDR2 sequences are LNHDA and SQIVND (reference sequence). CDR3 residues: CASSTGGTFYNSPLHF. The CDR3 DNA is TGTGCCAGTAGTACAGGGGGGACATTCTATAATTCACCCCTCCACTTT. The entire variable domain, with the rest obtained from reference TRBV19 and TRBJ1-6, is as follows: DGGITQSPKYLFRKEGQNVTLSCEQNLNHDAMYWYRQDPGQGLRLIYYSQIVNDFQKGDIAEGYSVSREKKESFPLTVTSAQKNPTAFYLCASSTGGTFYNSPLHFGNGTRLTVT.

This clone was counted between two and nine times. The chain links TRBV2 to TRBJ1-5, with D perhaps matching TRBD1 (5 bases). CDR1 is SNHLY, CDR2 FYNNEI, per germline. The CDR3 contains 15 residues. The V end was cut by 3 bases, the J end by 6 bases, with 15 bases between. The CDR3 region is CASSEDSQGTQPQHF. DNA of the CDR3: TGTGCCAGCAGTGAGGATTCGCAGGGCACTCAGCCCCAGCATTTT. The whole variable domain, filled in from reference TRBV2 and TRBJ1-5, reads EPEVTQTPSHQVTQMGQEVILRCVPISNHLYFYWYRQILGQKVEFLVSFYNNEISEKSEIFDDQFSVERPDGSNFTLKIRSTKLEDSAMYFCASSEDSQGTQPQHFGDGTRLSIL.

In the case of this clone: Its ends do not fully match the called genes, so a read error is possible. This chain uses TRBV7-7 with TRBJ1-3, with D unclear. CDR1 SSHAT and CDR2 FNYEAQ come from the germline V gene (reference sequence). The length of the CDR3 is 15 residues. The CDR3 is CASSLAPGFGNTIYF. As DNA, the CDR3 is TGTGCTAGCAGCTTAGCTCCCGGGTTCGGAAACACCATATATTTT.

J is TRBJ2-3 and V is TRBV10-3, with D perhaps matching TRBD1 or TRBD2 (6 bases each). This CDR3 region has 12 residues. Germline lookup yields CDR1 ENHRY and CDR2 SYGVKD. Trimming pared 10 bases from V and 6 bases from J, leaving 14 bases between. Written as DNA, the CDR3 is TGTGCCACCGCCGGGGGCGGGGATACGCAGTATTTT. Residues: CATAGGGDTQYF.

This clone was observed once. This sequence joins TRBV7-6 and TRBJ2-3; D remains unclear. V lost 1 base and J lost 2, with 7 bases in between. CDR3 length equals 14 residues. CDR1 SGHVS and CDR2 FNYEAQ come from the germline V gene. The chain's CDR3 is CASSLGGFTDTQYF. Here the CDR3 DNA reads TGTGCCAGCAGCTTAGGGGGTTTCACAGATACGCAGTATTTT.

About this clone itself: The sample carries other DNA sequences with the same CDR3. The J gene is TRBJ1-5, the V gene TRBV19, with a tentative D call TRBD1 (6 bases). With 3 bases removed from V and 4 bases from J, the gap between germline ends came to 10 bases. The CDR3 sequence is 14 residues long. Germline V lookup: CDR1 LNHDA, CDR2 SQIVND (reference sequence). CDR3 amino acids: CASSITGSNQPQHF. CDR3 sequence (DNA): TGTGCCAGTAGTATCACAGGGAGTAATCAGCCCCAGCATTTT.

This sequence joins TRBV6-1 and TRBJ1-5, with 7 bases aligning to TRBD1. CDR3 length: 15 residues. V lost 6 bases and J lost 1; bases outside the gene matches: 6. Germline values: CDR1 MNHNS, CDR2 SASEGT. This CDR3 reads CASRQGGGSNQPQHF. CDR3 sequence (DNA): TGTGCCAGCAGGCAGGGGGGTGGGAGCAATCAGCCCCAGCATTTT.

V is TRBV5-6 and J is TRBJ1-1, with D perhaps matching TRBD1 (5 bases). Germline V gene data show CDR1 as SGHDT and CDR2 as YYEEEE. V dropped 6 bases and J dropped 2 bases, with 14 bases sitting between them. The CDR3 contains 14 residues. The DNA for the CDR3 is TGTGCCAGCACCTACGCGGGGGGTAACACTGAAGCTTTCTTT. Translating it yields CASTYAGGNTEAFF.

The chain couples TRBV2 to TRBJ2-1, with TRBD1 matching 8 bases. Germline CDR1 and CDR2: SNHLY and FYNNEI. The length of the CDR3 is 15 residues. V gave up 6 bases and J gave up 5 bases; unmatched junction bases: 9. CDR3 sequence reads: CASRVDRGGHNEQFF. The CDR3 region has the DNA TGTGCCAGCAGAGTTGACAGGGGAGGCCACAATGAGCAGTTCTTC.

The rearrangement links TRBV10-3 to TRBJ1-1; 9 bases are a match to TRBD1. The V and J ends lost 8 bases and 4 bases, in that order; junction bases with no gene match: 5. The CDR3 has 13 residues. Germline values: CDR1 ENHRY, CDR2 SYGVKD. The CDR3 region is CAIGGTGITEAFF. CDR3 in DNA: TGTGCCATCGGAGGGACAGGGATCACTGAAGCTTTCTTT.

This chain connects TRBV11-3 to TRBJ2-3; 7 positions match TRBD2. Looked up from germline, CDR1 is SGHNT and CDR2 is YENEEA. V gave up 5 bases and J gave up 2 bases; unmatched junction bases: 10. The CDR3 totals 16 residues. The CDR3 nucleotides read TGTGCCAGCAGCGGTCGGACTAGTTCCAACACAGATACGCAGTATTTT. As protein: CASSGRTSSNTDTQYF.

This clone was counted a single time. The V and J genes are TRBV9 and TRBJ1-2; D perhaps matches TRBD1 (5 bases). V was pared by 5 bases and J by 4 bases, with 18 bases between. This CDR3 spans 15 amino acids. Germline V gene sequence: CDR1 SGDLS, CDR2 YYNGEE. The CDR3 sequence is CASRAGTGPSYGYTF. The CDR3 bases are TGTGCCAGCAGGGCCGGGACGGGGCCGAGCTATGGCTACACCTTC.

The chain couples TRBV4-1 to TRBJ2-4; possible D gene TRBD1, 6 bases. Deletions cut 4 bases from V and 0 bases from J, with 13 bases between. This CDR3 comprises 16 residues. Germline CDR1 and CDR2: MGHRA and YSYEKL. CDR3 amino acids: CASSPLGHEAKNIQYF. The DNA of the CDR3 is TGCGCCAGCAGCCCCCTGGGACATGAAGCCAAAAACATTCAGTACTTC.

The chain links TRBV7-8 to TRBJ2-7, with 8 bases lining up with TRBD1. Germline-derived CDR1 and CDR2 are SGHVS and FQNEAQ. V trimming: 4 bases; J trimming: 4 bases; junction bases outside the gene matches: 6. The CDR3 is made up of 14 amino acids. DNA for the CDR3: TGTGCCAGCAGCTCTTGGACAGGGAATTACGAGCAGTACTTC. It codes for CASSSWTGNYEQYF.

The rearrangement uses TRBV7-9 and TRBJ2-2; D gene uncertain. Germline V CDR1 and CDR2: SEHNR, FQNEAQ (reference sequence). Trimming took 0 bases from V and 2 from J, leaving 7 bases between them. CDR3 length: 15 residues. The CDR3 region has the DNA TGTGCCAGCAGCTTAGCGGGCAGAAACACCGGGGAGCTGTTTTTT. As protein: CASSLAGRNTGELFF.